Presented here are 27 T cell receptor beta chains from one specimen sequenced in a study of blood T cell repertoires in COVID-19. Using immunoSEQ multiplex PCR, the repertoire was profiled, and TCRdb retains in-frame clones only, with some absent. Among fewer than 300,000 clones listed, 85% to 90% were seen once. The material sequenced was PBMCs or T cells enriched from blood (not recorded which). Receptor source: a man aged 35-49 years who had recovered from COVID-19.

The chain recombines TRBV7-9 with TRBJ1-5; weak D call: TRBD1 (5 bases). Germline V gene lookup returns CDR1 SEHNR and CDR2 FQNEAQ (reference sequence). The CDR3 is 13 amino acids. Trimming removed 1 base at V and 5 bases at J, with 6 bases between. The CDR3 DNA sequence: TGTGCCAGCAGCTTAGGGGGGGATCAGCCCCAGCATTTT. Amino acids: CASSLGGDQPQHF. Based on the CDR3 plus reference TRBV7-9 and TRBJ1-5, the full variable domain is DTGVSQNPRHKITKRGQNVTFRCDPISEHNRLYWYRQTLGQGPEFLTYFQNEAQLEKSRLLSDRFSAERPKGSFSTLEIQRTEQGDSAMYLCASSLGGDQPQHFGDGTRLSIL.

The gene calls are TRBV6-1 and TRBJ1-5; D unresolved. This CDR3 contains 16 residues. V was trimmed by 1 base and J by 0 bases, leaving 10 bases between them. CDR1 and CDR2 (germline): MNHNS, SASEGT. CDR3 region: CASSEVRGLSNQPQHF. The CDR3 DNA is TGTGCCAGCAGTGAAGTGCGAGGACTTAGCAATCAGCCCCAGCATTTT.

This chain uses TRBV19 with TRBJ1-5; 10 nucleotides agree with TRBD1. The CDR3 runs to 19 residues. Germline CDR1 LNHDA, CDR2 SQIVND (reference sequence). The junction had 10 bases not matched to a gene; V was cut back by 2 bases and J by 0 bases. This CDR3 is CASSIRGRGTGDSNQPQHF. DNA for the CDR3: TGTGCCAGTAGTATAAGGGGTCGTGGGACAGGGGATAGCAATCAGCCCCAGCATTTT.

The chain is built from TRBV18 and TRBJ1-3; the D gene is possibly TRBD1 (5 bases). The CDR3 covers 14 residues. The germline V gene has CDR1 KGHSH and CDR2 LQKENI. V was pared by 3 bases and J by 8 bases, with 14 bases between. This CDR3 is CASSPGTQGYTIYF. CDR3 DNA sequence: TGTGCCAGCTCACCTGGAACTCAGGGTTACACCATATATTTT.

This chain joins TRBV27 and TRBJ2-2; no clear D gene. The CDR3 runs to 18 residues. The germline V gene has CDR1 MNHEY and CDR2 SMNVEV (reference sequence). V gave up 5 bases and J gave up 0 bases, with 19 bases separating them. The CDR3 reads CASSPTPGAVPNTGELFF. The CDR3 DNA follows: TGTGCCAGCAGTCCAACCCCCGGAGCTGTTCCGAACACCGGGGAGCTGTTTTTT.

J is TRBJ2-5 and V is TRBV5-6; 7 positions match TRBD2. The length of the CDR3 is 13 residues. After removal of 0 bases from V and 6 bases from J, the junction contained 2 bases not matched to a gene. Looked up from germline, CDR1 is SGHDT and CDR2 is YYEEEE. The CDR3 nucleotides are TGTGCCAGCAGCTTGGGGGAGGGTAAGACCCAGTACTTC. Its translation: CASSLGEGKTQYF.

This chain joins TRBV5-4 and TRBJ1-1; tentative D call: TRBD1 (5 bases). The CDR3 is 13 amino acids. Germline values: CDR1 SGHNT, CDR2 YYREEE (reference sequence). Trimming cost V 4 bases and J 11 bases, with 18 bases left between them. CDR3 region: CASSVDSLVSAFF. Written as DNA, the CDR3 is TGTGCCAGCAGCGTTGACAGCTTGGTTAGTGCTTTCTTT.

This clone came up a few times. The genes are TRBV12-3 or TRBV12-4 and TRBJ1-5; perhaps TRBD1 as D (6 bases). The CDR3 covers 12 residues. Trimming stripped 6 bases from V and 7 bases from J, with 10 bases between. CDR3 sequence (DNA): TGTGCCAGCAGCTACAGGGTCCAGCCCCAGCATTTT. Protein product: CASSYRVQPQHF.

The rearrangement links TRBV14 to TRBJ2-7; D call uncertain. V was clipped by 4 bases and J by 2 bases, with 15 bases between them. CDR1 is SGHDN, CDR2 FVKESK, per germline. The length of the CDR3 is 15 residues. CDR3 coding DNA: TGTGCCAGCAGCCGTGACCCTGGCAGCGCCTACGAGCAGTACTTC. Amino acids: CASSRDPGSAYEQYF.

The CDR3 region has the DNA TGTGCCAGCAGCTCCCACAACACAGATACGCAGTATTTT. Protein product: CASSSHNTDTQYF. The gene calls are TRBV7-2 and TRBJ2-3; D is unresolved. The CDR3 is 13 residues long. CDR1 SGHTA and CDR2 FQGNSA come from the germline V gene. Between the trimmed V and J ends, which lost 4 bases and 2 bases, there was a span of 7 bases.

V usage is TRBV29-1 and J usage is TRBJ2-1; tentatively, D is TRBD1 (5 bases). Trimming took 4 bases from V and 13 from J, leaving 11 bases between them. Germline V gives CDR1 SQVTM, CDR2 ANQGSEA. This CDR3 has 10 amino acids. CDR3 nucleotide sequence: TGCAGCGTTGCAATGGGGCTACAGTTCTTC. Its protein is CSVAMGLQFF.

The rearrangement uses TRBV18 and TRBJ2-3; the match to TRBD1 covers 11 bases. From germline, CDR1 is KGHSH and CDR2 LQKENI. The CDR3 extends over 15 amino acids. V gave up 3 bases and J gave up 4 bases; unmatched junction bases: 3. The CDR3 sequence: CASSPGGQGADTQYF. The CDR3 nucleotides are TGTGCCAGCTCACCGGGGGGACAGGGGGCAGATACGCAGTATTTT. The full variable domain, in which reference TRBV18 and TRBJ2-3 provide the parts outside the CDR3, is NAGVMQNPRHLVRRRGQEARLRCSPMKGHSHVYWYRQLPEEGLKFMVYLQKENIIDESGMPKERFSAEFPKEGPSILRIQQVVRGDSAAYFCASSPGGQGADTQYFGPGTRLTVL.

This chain connects TRBV3-1 (or the pseudogene TRBV3-2) to TRBJ2-1; maybe TRBD2 (6 bases). With 4 bases removed from V and 8 bases from J, the gap between germline ends came to 18 bases. CDR1 is LGHDT, CDR2 YNNKEL, per germline (reference sequence). This CDR3 is 15 amino acids long. The CDR3 reads CASSPRERRGDEQFF. For the CDR3, the DNA is TGTGCCAGCAGCCCCCGGGAGAGACGGGGCGATGAGCAGTTCTTC.

The rearrangement uses TRBV5-8 and TRBJ2-7, with 7 positions matching TRBD1. V dropped 2 bases and J dropped 3; count of bases not matched to a gene: 2. Germline V gene lookup returns CDR1 SGHTS and CDR2 YDEGEE. The CDR3 runs 13 residues. The CDR3 region has the DNA TGTGCCAGCAGCTTATACAGGGGCTACGAGCAGTACTTC. This gives the protein CASSLYRGYEQYF.

CDR3 sequence: CASSLAADRLSYNEQFF. CDR3 bases: TGCGCCAGCAGCTTGGCAGCCGACAGGCTAAGCTACAATGAGCAGTTCTTC. The chain employs TRBV5-1 and TRBJ2-1, with TRBD1 as a possible D gene (6 bases). Between the trimmed V and J ends, which lost 0 bases and 3 bases, there was a span of 16 bases. The CDR3 loop spans 17 amino acids. Germline V gene lookup returns CDR1 SGHRS and CDR2 YFSETQ.

The V call is TRBV9, the J call TRBJ2-6, with 9 bases identical to TRBD1. J gave up 0 bases and V 4 bases, and 8 bases lay outside the gene matches. Germline-derived CDR1 and CDR2 are SGDLS and YYNGEE. This CDR3 comprises 18 residues. CDR3 sequence reads: CASSPGQGNPSGANVLTF. The CDR3, as DNA: TGTGCCAGCAGCCCGGGACAGGGAAATCCCTCTGGGGCCAACGTCCTGACTTTC.

J is TRBJ1-5 and V is TRBV15, with D possibly being TRBD1 (6 bases). V lost 1 base to trimming and J lost 9 bases, with 16 bases between them. The CDR3 is 15 amino acids. The V gene's germline CDR1 is LNHNV and CDR2 YYDKDF (reference sequence). Here the CDR3 reads CATSRGTASFTPQHF. CDR3 nucleotide sequence: TGTGCCACCAGCAGAGGGACAGCGTCCTTCACGCCCCAGCATTTT.

This chain links TRBV13 with TRBJ2-2; the D gene is possibly TRBD2 (6 bases). Germline assignment: CDR1 PRHDT and CDR2 FYEKMQ (reference sequence). The CDR3 is 14 amino acids. Trimming shortened V by 11 bases and J by 0 bases, and 13 bases separated the two germline ends. The CDR3 DNA sequence: TGTGCCCCCGGGGGACCCGCGAACACCGGGGAGCTGTTTTTT. Translating it yields CAPGGPANTGELFF.

The chain is built from TRBV30 and TRBJ1-2; D perhaps matches TRBD1 (6 bases). CDR3 length equals 12 residues. Trimming left V 1 base short and J 8 bases short, with 11 bases between. Germline loops: CDR1 GTSNPN, CDR2 SVGIG (reference sequence). CDR3: CAWSGGRRGYTF. Written as DNA, the CDR3 is TGTGCCTGGAGTGGGGGGCGGAGGGGCTACACCTTC.

The chain carries TRBV6-2 or TRBV6-3 and TRBJ2-7; 8 bases are a match to TRBD2. Trimming cost V 2 bases and J 6 bases; bases outside gene matches: 12. Germline lookup yields CDR1 MNHEY and CDR2 SVGEGT. The CDR3 loop spans 16 amino acids. The CDR3 sequence: CASSYELLAEGFEQYF. The CDR3, as DNA: TGTGCCAGCAGTTACGAGTTACTAGCGGAGGGATTCGAGCAGTACTTC.

The gene calls are TRBV5-6 and TRBJ2-1; D is perhaps TRBD1 (5 bases). The CDR3 totals 13 residues. V was trimmed by 4 bases and J by 6 bases, leaving 11 bases between them. Germline V gives CDR1 SGHDT, CDR2 YYEEEE. CDR3 bases: TGTGCCAGCAGCCAAGGACAAACCAATGAGCAGTTCTTC. Its translation is CASSQGQTNEQFF.

The rearrangement links TRBV3-1 (or the pseudogene TRBV3-2) to TRBJ2-7, with D possibly matching TRBD2 (6 bases). This CDR3 comprises 17 residues. The V end lost 0 bases, the J end lost 0 bases, and 15 bases lay between the germline ends. Germline loops: CDR1 LGHDT, CDR2 YNNKEL (reference sequence). The CDR3 DNA is TGTGCCAGCAGCCAAGATTTGGGGAGGCCCCCCTCCTACGAGCAGTACTTC. Residues: CASSQDLGRPPSYEQYF.

Note on this clone: Other DNA sequences in this specimen translate into the identical CDR3. CDR3: CASRRDRGNTEAFF. In DNA, the CDR3 is TGTGCCAGTAGGCGGGACAGAGGAAACACTGAAGCTTTCTTT. The chain recombines TRBV19 with TRBJ1-1, with 7 positions matching TRBD1. The V gene end was trimmed by 6 bases and the J gene end by 2 bases; junction bases not matched to a gene: 6. The CDR3 totals 14 residues. Germline values: CDR1 LNHDA, CDR2 SQIVND (reference sequence).

This clone was detected once. This CDR3 reads CASSSSGGSSYEQYF. The DNA of the CDR3 is TGTGCCAGTAGTTCCTCAGGGGGCTCCTCCTACGAGCAGTACTTC. The chain combines TRBV19 with TRBJ2-7; 8 positions match TRBD1. Trimming removed 5 bases from V and 0 bases from J; junction bases left unmatched: 6. CDR3 length: 15 amino acids. Germline V gene lookup returns CDR1 LNHDA and CDR2 SQIVND (reference sequence).

This clone is a singleton in its sample. V and J are TRBV7-9 and TRBJ2-7; 10 nucleotides match TRBD1. The V segment lost 5 bases and the J segment 3 bases; nucleotides outside the gene matches: 7. CDR1 and CDR2 from the germline V gene are SEHNR and FQNEAQ (reference sequence). CDR3 length: 15 residues. The CDR3 DNA reads TGTGCCAGCAGCCCCCGGACAGGGGGAGACTACGAGCAGTACTTC. Protein: CASSPRTGGDYEQYF.

The rearrangement uses TRBV30 and TRBJ1-2; 7 bases match TRBD1. This CDR3 is built from 12 residues. Trimming cost V 4 bases and J 5 bases; bases outside gene matches: 4. Germline CDR1 reads GTSNPN; CDR2 reads SVGIG (reference sequence). In DNA, the CDR3 is TGTGCCTGGACCCGACAGGGATATGGCTACACCTTC. Its protein is CAWTRQGYGYTF.

V and J are TRBV11-3 and TRBJ2-7; weak D call: TRBD2 (5 bases). Germline values: CDR1 SGHNT, CDR2 YENEEA. The CDR3 length is 17 residues. V was pared by 5 bases and J by 0 bases, with 20 bases between. CDR3 loop: CASSPGPVLASSYEQYF. The CDR3 DNA reads TGTGCCAGCAGCCCCGGTCCGGTGCTAGCTAGCTCCTACGAGCAGTACTTC.